Described below is a single TCR beta chain sequence and its context. With 0 bases clipped from V and 4 bases from J, the junction kept 7 bases outside the gene matches. Germline-derived CDR1 and CDR2 are SGHTA and FQGNSA. The CDR3 contains 17 residues. The data stem from a study of blood T cells in healthy people across ages. Combining a sample-barcoded 5' primer with a J-beta primer mix, a second PCR ran for about 7 to 11 cycles. TCRdb analysed the 5' RACE reads with MiXCR anew, one entry per CDR3 protein. The table lists about 900,000 distinct CDR3 sequences, roughly 60% of them singletons. This sequence was found in a man younger than 40 in good health. The chain couples TRBV7-2 to TRBJ2-1, with 9 bases identical to TRBD2. The sequenced material came from blood. CDR3 nucleotide sequence: TGTGCCAGCAGCTTAGCGGGTATAGCGGGGGATTACAATGAGCAGTTCTTC. This codes for CASSLAGIAGDYNEQFF.